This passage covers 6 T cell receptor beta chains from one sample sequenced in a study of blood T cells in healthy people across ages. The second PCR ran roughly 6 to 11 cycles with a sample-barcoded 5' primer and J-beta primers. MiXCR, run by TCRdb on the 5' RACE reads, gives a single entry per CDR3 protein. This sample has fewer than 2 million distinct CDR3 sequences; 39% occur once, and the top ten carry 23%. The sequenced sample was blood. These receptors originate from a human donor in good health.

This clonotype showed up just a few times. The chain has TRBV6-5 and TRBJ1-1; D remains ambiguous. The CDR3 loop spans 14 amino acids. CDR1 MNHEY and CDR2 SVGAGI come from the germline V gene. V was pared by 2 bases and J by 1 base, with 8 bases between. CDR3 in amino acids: CASSYTATNTEAFF. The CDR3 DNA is TGTGCCAGCAGTTACACCGCAACGAACACTGAAGCTTTCTTT.

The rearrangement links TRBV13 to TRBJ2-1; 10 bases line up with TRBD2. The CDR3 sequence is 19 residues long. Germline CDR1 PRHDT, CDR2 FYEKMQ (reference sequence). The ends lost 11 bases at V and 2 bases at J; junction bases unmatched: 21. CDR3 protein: CAYPVGRSPTSGTYNEQFF. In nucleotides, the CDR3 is TGTGCCTACCCCGTTGGTCGGAGCCCTACTAGCGGGACCTACAATGAGCAGTTCTTC.

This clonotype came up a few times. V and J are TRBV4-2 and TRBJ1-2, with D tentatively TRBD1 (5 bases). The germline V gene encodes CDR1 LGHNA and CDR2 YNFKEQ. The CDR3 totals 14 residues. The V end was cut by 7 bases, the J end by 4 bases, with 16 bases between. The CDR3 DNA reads TGTGCCAGCACCTCCGGGGGGTACGGCTATGGCTACACCTTC. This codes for CASTSGGYGYGYTF.

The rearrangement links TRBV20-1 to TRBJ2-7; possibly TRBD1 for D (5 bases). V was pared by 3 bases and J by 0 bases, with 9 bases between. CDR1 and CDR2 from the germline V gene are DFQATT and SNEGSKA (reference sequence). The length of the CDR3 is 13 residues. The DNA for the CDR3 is TGCAGTGCTAGGCGGACATGCTCCTACGAGCAGTACTTC. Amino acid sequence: CSARRTCSYEQYF.

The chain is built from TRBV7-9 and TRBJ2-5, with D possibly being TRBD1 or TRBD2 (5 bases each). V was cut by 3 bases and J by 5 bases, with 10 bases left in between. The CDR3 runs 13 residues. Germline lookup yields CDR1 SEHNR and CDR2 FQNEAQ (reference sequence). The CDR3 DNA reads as TGTGCCAGCAGCTTCGGGACGCTTGAGACCCAGTACTTC. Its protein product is CASSFGTLETQYF.

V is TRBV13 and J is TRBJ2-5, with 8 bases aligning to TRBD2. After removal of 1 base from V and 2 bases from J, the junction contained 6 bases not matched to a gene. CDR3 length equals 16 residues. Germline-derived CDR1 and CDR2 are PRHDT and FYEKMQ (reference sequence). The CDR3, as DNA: TGTGCCAGCAGCTTAGCGGGGGGGACTCGGCAAGAGACCCAGTACTTC. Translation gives CASSLAGGTRQETQYF. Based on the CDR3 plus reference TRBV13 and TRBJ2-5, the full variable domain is AAGVIQSPRHLIKEKRETATLKCYPIPRHDTVYWYQQGPGQDPQFLISFYEKMQSDKGSIPDRFSAQQFSDYHSELNMSSLELGDSALYFCASSLAGGTRQETQYFGPGTRLLVL.